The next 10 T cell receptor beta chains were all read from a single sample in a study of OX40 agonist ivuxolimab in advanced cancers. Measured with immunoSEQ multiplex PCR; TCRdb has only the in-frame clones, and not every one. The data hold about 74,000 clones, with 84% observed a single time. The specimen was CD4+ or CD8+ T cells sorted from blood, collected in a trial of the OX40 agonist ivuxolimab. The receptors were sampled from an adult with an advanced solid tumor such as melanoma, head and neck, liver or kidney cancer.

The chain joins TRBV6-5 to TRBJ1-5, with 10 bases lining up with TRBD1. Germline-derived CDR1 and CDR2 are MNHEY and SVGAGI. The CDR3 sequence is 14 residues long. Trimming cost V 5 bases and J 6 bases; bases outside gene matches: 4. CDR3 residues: CASSKGQGVQPQHF. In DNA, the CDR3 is TGTGCCAGCAGTAAAGGACAGGGGGTTCAGCCCCAGCATTTT.

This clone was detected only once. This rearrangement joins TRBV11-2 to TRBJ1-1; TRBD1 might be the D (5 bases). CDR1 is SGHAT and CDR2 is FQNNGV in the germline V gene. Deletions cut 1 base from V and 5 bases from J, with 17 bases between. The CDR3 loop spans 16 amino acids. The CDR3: CASSLVRGPPGTEAFF. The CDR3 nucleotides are TGTGCCAGCAGCTTAGTAAGGGGCCCGCCGGGGACTGAAGCTTTCTTT.

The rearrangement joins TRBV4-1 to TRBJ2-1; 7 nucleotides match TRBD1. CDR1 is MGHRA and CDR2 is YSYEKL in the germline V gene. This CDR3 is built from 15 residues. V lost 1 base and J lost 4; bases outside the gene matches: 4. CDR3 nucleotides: TGCGCCAGCAGCCAAGGTAGGGGGCTATACAATGAGCAGTTCTTC. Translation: CASSQGRGLYNEQFF.

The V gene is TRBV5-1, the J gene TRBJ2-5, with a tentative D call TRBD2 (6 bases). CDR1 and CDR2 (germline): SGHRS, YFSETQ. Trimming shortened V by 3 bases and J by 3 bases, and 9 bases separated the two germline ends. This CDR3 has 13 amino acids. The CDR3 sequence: CASSYGLKETQYF. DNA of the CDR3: TGCGCCAGCAGCTATGGACTAAAAGAGACCCAGTACTTC.

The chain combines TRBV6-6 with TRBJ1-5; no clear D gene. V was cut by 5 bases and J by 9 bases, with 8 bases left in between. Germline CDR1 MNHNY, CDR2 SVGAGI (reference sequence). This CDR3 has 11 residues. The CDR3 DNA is TGTGCCAGCAGTCCATCCGGGCCCCAGCATTTT. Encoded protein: CASSPSGPQHF.

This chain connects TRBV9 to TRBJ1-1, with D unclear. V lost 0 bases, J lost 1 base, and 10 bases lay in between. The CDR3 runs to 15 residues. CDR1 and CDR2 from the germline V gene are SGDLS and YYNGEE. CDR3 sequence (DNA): TGTGCCAGCAGCGTAGGAGGGTCCCGGAACACTGAAGCTTTCTTT. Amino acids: CASSVGGSRNTEAFF.

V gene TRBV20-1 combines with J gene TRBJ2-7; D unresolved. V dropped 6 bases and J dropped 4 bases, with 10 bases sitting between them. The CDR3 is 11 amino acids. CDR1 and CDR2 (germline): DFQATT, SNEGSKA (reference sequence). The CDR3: CSAPSHYEQYF. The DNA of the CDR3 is TGCAGTGCCCCGTCCCATTACGAGCAGTACTTC.

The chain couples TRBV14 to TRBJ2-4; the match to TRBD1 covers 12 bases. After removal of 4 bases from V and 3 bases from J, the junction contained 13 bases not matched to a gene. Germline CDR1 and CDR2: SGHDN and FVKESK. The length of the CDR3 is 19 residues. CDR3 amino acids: CASSPNRDRGRIGKNIQYF. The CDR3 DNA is TGTGCCAGCAGCCCGAACCGGGACAGGGGGCGAATAGGCAAAAACATTCAGTACTTC.

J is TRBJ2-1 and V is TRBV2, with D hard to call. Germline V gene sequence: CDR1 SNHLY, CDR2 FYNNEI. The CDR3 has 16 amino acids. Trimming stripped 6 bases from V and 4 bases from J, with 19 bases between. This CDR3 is CASRKFWAEEYNEQFF. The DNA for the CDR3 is TGTGCCAGCAGGAAATTCTGGGCGGAAGAGTACAATGAGCAGTTCTTC. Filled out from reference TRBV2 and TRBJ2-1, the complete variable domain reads EPEVTQTPSHQVTQMGQEVILRCVPISNHLYFYWYRQILGQKVEFLVSFYNNEISEKSEIFDDQFSVERPDGSNFTLKIRSTKLEDSAMYFCASRKFWAEEYNEQFFGPGTRLTVL.

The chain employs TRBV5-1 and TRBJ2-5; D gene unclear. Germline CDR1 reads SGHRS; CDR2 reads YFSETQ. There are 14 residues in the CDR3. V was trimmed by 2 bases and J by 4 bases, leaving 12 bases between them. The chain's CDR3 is CASSLGWSRETQYF. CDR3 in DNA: TGCGCCAGCAGCTTAGGGTGGAGCAGAGAGACCCAGTACTTC.